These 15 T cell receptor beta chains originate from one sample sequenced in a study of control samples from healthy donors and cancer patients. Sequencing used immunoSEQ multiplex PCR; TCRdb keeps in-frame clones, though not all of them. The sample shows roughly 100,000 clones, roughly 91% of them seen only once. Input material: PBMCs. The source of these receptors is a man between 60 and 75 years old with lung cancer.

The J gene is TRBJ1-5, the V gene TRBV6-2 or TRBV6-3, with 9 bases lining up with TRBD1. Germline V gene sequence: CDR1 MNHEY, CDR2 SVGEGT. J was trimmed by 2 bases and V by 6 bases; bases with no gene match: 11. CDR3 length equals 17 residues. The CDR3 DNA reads TGTGCCAGCAGCCCTCAGACCGGGGACAGGGGCAATCAGCCCCAGCATTTT. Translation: CASSPQTGDRGNQPQHF.

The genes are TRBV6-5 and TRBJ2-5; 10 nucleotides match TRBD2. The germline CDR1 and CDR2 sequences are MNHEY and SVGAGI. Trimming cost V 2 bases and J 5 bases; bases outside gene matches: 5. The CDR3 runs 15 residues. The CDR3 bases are TGTGCCAGCAGTTACGAGCGGGGGGGCCGTGAGACCCAGTACTTC. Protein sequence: CASSYERGGRETQYF.

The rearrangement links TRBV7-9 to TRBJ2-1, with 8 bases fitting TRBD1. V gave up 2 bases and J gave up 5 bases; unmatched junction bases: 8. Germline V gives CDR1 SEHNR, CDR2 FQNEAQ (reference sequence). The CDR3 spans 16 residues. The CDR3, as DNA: TGTGCCAGCAGCTTAATTAGGGGGACAGGTGACAATGAGCAGTTCTTC. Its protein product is CASSLIRGTGDNEQFF.

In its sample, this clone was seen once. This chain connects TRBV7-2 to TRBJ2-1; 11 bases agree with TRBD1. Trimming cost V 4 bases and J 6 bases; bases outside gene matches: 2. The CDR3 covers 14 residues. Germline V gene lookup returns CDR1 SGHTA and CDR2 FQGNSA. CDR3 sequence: CASSSGTGGNEQFF. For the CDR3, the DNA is TGTGCCAGCAGCTCCGGGACAGGGGGCAATGAGCAGTTCTTC. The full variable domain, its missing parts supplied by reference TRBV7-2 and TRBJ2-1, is GAGVSQSPSNKVTEKGKDVELRCDPISGHTALYWYRQSLGQGLEFLIYFQGNSAPDKSGLPSDRFSAERTGGSVSTLTIQRTQQEDSAVYLCASSSGTGGNEQFFGPGTRLTVL.

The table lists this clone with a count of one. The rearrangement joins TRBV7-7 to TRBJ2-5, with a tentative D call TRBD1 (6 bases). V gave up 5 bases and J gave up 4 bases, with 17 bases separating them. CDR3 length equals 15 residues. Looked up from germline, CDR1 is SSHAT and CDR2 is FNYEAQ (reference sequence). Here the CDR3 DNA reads TGTGCCAGCAGCCCCCGCGAGGCAGGGGCAGAGACCCAGTACTTC. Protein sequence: CASSPREAGAETQYF.

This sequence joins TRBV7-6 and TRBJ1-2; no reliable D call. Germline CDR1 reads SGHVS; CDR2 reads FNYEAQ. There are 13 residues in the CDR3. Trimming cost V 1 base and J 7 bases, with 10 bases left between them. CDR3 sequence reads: CASSLDSGVGYTF. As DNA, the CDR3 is TGTGCCAGCAGCTTAGACTCCGGGGTTGGCTACACCTTC.

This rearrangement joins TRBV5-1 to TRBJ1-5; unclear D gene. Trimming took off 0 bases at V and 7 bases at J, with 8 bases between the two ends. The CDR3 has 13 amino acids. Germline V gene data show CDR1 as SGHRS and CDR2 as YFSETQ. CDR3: CASSLDGVQPQHF. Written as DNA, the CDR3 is TGCGCCAGCAGCTTGGACGGTGTGCAGCCCCAGCATTTT.

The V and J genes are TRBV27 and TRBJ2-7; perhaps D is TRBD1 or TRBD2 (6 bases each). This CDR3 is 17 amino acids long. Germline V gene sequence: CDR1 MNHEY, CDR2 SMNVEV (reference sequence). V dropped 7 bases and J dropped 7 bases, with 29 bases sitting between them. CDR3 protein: CASTSQTRDTPHWEQYF. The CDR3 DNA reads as TGTGCCAGCACGTCCCAGACTAGGGACACACCTCACTGGGAGCAGTACTTC.

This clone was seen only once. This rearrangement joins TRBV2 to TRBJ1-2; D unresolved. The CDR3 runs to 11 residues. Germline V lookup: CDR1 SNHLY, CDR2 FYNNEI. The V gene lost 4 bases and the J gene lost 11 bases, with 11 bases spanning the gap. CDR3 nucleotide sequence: TGTGCCAGCAGTGGGCAAGGTCGGTACACCTTC. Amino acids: CASSGQGRYTF.

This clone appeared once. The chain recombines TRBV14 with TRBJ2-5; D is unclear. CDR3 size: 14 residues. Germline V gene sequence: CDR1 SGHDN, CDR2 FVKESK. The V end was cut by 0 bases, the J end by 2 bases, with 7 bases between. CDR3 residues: CASSQDLVQETQYF. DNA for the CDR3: TGTGCCAGCAGCCAAGACCTCGTACAAGAGACCCAGTACTTC.

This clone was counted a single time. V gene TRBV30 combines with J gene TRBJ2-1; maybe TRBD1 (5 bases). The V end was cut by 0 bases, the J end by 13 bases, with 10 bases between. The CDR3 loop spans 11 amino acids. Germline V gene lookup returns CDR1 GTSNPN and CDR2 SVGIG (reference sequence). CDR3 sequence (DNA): TGTGCCTGGAGTGTAGGGCAGGGTCAGTTCTTC. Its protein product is CAWSVGQGQFF.

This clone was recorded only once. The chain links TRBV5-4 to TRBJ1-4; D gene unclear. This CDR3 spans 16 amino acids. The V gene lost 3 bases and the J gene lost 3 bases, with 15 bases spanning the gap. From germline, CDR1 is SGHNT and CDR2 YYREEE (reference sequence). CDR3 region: CASSWRKGTANEKLFF. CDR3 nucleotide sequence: TGTGCCAGCAGCTGGCGCAAGGGTACGGCTAATGAAAAACTGTTTTTT.

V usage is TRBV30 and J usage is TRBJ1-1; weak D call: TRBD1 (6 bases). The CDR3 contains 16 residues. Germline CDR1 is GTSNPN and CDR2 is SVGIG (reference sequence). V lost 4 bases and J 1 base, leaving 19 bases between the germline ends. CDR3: CAWTFSGGRRNTEAFF. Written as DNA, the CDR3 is TGTGCCTGGACCTTCAGCGGGGGCCGGCGGAACACTGAAGCTTTCTTT.

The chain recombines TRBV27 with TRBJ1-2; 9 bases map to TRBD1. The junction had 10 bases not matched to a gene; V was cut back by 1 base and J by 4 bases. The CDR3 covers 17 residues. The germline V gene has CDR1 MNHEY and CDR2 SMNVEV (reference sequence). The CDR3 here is CASSLFGQGTESYGYTF. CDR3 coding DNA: TGTGCCAGCAGTTTATTCGGACAGGGGACGGAATCCTATGGCTACACCTTC.

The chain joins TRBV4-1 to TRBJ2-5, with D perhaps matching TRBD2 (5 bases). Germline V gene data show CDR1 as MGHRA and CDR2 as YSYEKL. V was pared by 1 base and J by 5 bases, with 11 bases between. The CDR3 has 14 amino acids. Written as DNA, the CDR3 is TGCGCCAGCAGCCAAGGGCAGTCGGGGGAGACCCAGTACTTC. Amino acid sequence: CASSQGQSGETQYF.